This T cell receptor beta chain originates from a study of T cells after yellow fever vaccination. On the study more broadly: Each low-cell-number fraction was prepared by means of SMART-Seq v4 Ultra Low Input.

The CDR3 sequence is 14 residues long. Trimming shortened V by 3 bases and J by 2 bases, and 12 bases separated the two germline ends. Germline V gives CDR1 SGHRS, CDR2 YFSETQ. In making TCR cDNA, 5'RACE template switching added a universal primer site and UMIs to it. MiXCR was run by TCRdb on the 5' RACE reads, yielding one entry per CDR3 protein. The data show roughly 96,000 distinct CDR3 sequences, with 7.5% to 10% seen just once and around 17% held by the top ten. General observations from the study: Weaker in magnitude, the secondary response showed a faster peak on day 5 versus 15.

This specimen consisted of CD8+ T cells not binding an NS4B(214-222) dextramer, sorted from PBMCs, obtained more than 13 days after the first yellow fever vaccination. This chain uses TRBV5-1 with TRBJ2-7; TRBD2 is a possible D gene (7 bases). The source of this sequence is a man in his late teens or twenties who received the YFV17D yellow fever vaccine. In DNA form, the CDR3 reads TGCGCCAGCAGCTACGGGGGGACAACCTACGAGCAGTACTTC. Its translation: CASSYGGTTYEQYF.